A single count supports the clone carrying this T cell receptor (beta chain). The assay was immunoSEQ multiplex PCR, and TCRdb's table has in-frame clones only and misses some. Of over 110,000 clones listed, approximately 90% are singletons. The CDR3 covers 10 residues. V was cut by 6 bases and J by 7 bases, with 9 bases left in between. Germline lookup yields CDR1 DFQATT and CDR2 SNEGSKA (reference sequence). This entry belongs to a study of T cell responses to AZD1222 COVID-19 vaccine. The TCR sequence derives from an adult in good health. This rearrangement joins TRBV20-1 to TRBJ1-2, with a weak D call TRBD1 (5 bases). The source was peripheral blood, collected on day 0 of AZD1222 vaccination. CDR3 sequence reads: CSAAGSGYTF. Here the CDR3 DNA reads TGCAGTGCCGCAGGGTCTGGCTACACCTTC.